This T cell receptor (beta chain) was captured by sequencing in a study of OX40 agonist ivuxolimab in advanced cancers. On the study more broadly: At 82.7% male, the cohort had a mean age of around 56 years, ranging from roughly 20 to 85. Checkpoint inhibitors had been given previously to around 38% of patients. Partial responses occurred in Three dose-escalation patients, one with hepatocellular carcinoma and two with cutaneous melanoma.

The table came from immunoSEQ multiplex PCR; TCRdb's copy has only in-frame clones and leaves some out. The table shows about 64,000 clones, with approximately 90% occurring only once. Study-level points and caveats: Certain nonresponding patients likewise had low normalized T-cell clonal expansion.

On this clone: Its antigen is not identified.

The CDR3 length is 12 residues. From germline, CDR1 is SGHTA and CDR2 FQGNSA. Between the trimmed V and J ends, which lost 8 bases and 4 bases, there was a span of 11 bases. Material: CD4+ or CD8+ T cells sorted from blood, obtained in a trial of the OX40 agonist ivuxolimab. This rearrangement joins TRBV7-2 to TRBJ2-5, with D possibly TRBD2 on 6 matching bases. The receptor was isolated from an adult with an advanced solid tumor such as melanoma, head and neck, liver or kidney cancer. CDR3 sequence reads: CASVGAGETQYF. In DNA form, the CDR3 reads TGTGCCAGCGTAGGAGCGGGAGAGACCCAGTACTTC.